This T cell receptor (beta chain) was sequenced for a study of OX40 agonist ivuxolimab in advanced cancers. The germline V gene encodes CDR1 GTSNPN and CDR2 SVGIG (reference sequence). After removal of 5 bases from V and 7 bases from J, the junction contained 9 bases not matched to a gene. This CDR3 is 14 amino acids long. Remarks on this clone: Antigen specificity is unknown.

The repertoire was sequenced with immunoSEQ multiplex PCR; TCRdb's copy has only in-frame clones and lacks some. The sample yields about 64,000 clones, roughly 80% seen once. Broader study findings: Among the nonresponders, some also had low normalized T-cell clonal expansion.

Sequencing used CD4+ or CD8+ T cells sorted from blood, obtained in a trial of the OX40 agonist ivuxolimab. This TCR was recovered from an adult with an advanced solid tumor such as melanoma, head and neck, liver or kidney cancer. The chain combines TRBV30 with TRBJ2-1; 9 positions agree with TRBD1. CDR3 amino acids: CAWEGGQGLNEQFF. The DNA of the CDR3 is TGTGCCTGGGAGGGGGGACAGGGTTTAAATGAGCAGTTCTTC.